This entry features one T cell receptor (beta chain) sequence. V was clipped by 4 bases and J by 4 bases; unmatched bases: 12. Per the germline V gene, CDR1 is LGHDT and CDR2 is YNNKEL (reference sequence). This CDR3 is built from 17 residues. Per the original methods: Quantification of nucleated cells was approximated via reference gene primer amplification. Produced via immunoSEQ multiplex PCR; TCRdb's table is partial and in-frame only. V and J calls and clone size follow that table, whereas D and trimming were derived from the DNA. The sample yields about 190,000 clones, roughly 86% seen once. This entry comes from a study of blood T cell repertoires in COVID-19. Study-level information: Sites across the United States, Italy and Spain contributed samples from acute and convalescent COVID-19. Sources were T cells, B-cell-depleted T cells, or PBMCs; the material itself was cDNA or gDNA.

The chain carries TRBV3-1 (or the pseudogene TRBV3-2) and TRBJ2-2; 7 bases fit TRBD2. The sequencing input was peripheral blood. This TCR was sampled from an older woman with active or convalescent COVID-19. The CDR3 coding sequence is TGTGCCAGCAGCCCTACGGCGGCGGGAGCCCCCACCGGGGAGCTGTTTTTT. Residues: CASSPTAAGAPTGELFF.